This entry features one TCR beta chain sequence. Some clones are missing from TCRdb's copy, which holds only in-frame ones; the method was immunoSEQ multiplex PCR. The sample lists under 35,000 clones; roughly 89% were seen once. Deletions cut 5 bases from V and 2 bases from J, with 15 bases between. The germline V gene encodes CDR1 SQVTM and CDR2 ANQGSEA. This CDR3 is built from 14 residues. This entry belongs to a study of T cell changes during pregnancy in multiple sclerosis. This chain uses TRBV29-1 with TRBJ1-2; D is unresolved. The origin of this receptor is a female donor in good health, enrolled as a control in a pregnancy study. The specimen was CD4+ T cells from peripheral blood mononuclear cells, collected in the third trimester of pregnancy. CDR3 nucleotides: TGCAGCGTTAGAAGCGCGGGGAAAAACTATGGCTACACCTTC. It codes for CSVRSAGKNYGYTF.